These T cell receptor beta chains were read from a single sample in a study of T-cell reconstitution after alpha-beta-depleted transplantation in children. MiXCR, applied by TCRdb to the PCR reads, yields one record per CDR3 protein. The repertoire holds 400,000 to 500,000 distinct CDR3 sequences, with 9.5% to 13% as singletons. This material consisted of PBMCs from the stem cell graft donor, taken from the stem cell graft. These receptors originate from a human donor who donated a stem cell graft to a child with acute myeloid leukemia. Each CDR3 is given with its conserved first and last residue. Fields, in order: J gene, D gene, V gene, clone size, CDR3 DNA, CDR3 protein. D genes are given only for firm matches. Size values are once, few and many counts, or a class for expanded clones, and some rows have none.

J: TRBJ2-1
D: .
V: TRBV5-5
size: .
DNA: TGTGCCAGCAGCTTGAGCCGTTGGGGCAATGAGCAGTTCTTC
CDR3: CASSLSRWGNEQFF

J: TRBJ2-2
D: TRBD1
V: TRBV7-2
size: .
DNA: TGTGCCAGCAGCAAAGGACAGGGCGCGAACACCGGGGAGCTGTTTTTT
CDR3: CASSKGQGANTGELFF

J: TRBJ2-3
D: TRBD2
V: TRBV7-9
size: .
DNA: TGTGCCAGCAGCTTAGTTCTAGCGGGGGGCACAGATACGCAGTATTTT
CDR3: CASSLVLAGGTDTQYF

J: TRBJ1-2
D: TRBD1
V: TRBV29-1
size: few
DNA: TGCAGCGTTCGGGACAGCCAGAACTATGGCTACACCTTC
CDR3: CSVRDSQNYGYTF

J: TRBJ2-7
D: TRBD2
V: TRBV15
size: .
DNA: TGTGCCACCAGCAGAGTACTAGCGGGAGAGAACGAGCAGTACTTC
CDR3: CATSRVLAGENEQYF

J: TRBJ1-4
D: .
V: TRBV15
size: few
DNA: TGTGCCACCAGCAGAGCTCTTGCAACTAATGAAAAACTGTTTTTT
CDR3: CATSRALATNEKLFF

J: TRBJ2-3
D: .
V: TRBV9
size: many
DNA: TGTGCCAGCAGCCACCACGGGTCGGCTAGCCCGGATACGCAGTATTTT
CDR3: CASSHHGSASPDTQYF

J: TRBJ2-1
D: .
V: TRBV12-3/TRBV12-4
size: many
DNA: TGTGCCAGCAGTTCTAGCGTGAGTTCCTACAATGAGCAGTTCTTC
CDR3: CASSSSVSSYNEQFF

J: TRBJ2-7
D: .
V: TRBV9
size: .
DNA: TGTGCCAGCAGCGTAGGAGTAGGGAACTACGAGCAGTACTTC
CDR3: CASSVGVGNYEQYF

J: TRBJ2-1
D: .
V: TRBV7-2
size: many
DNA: TGTGCCAGCAGCTACCGACGCATCAATGAGCAGTTCTTC
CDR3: CASSYRRINEQFF

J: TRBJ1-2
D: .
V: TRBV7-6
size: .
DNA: TGTGCCAGCAGCTTAGCGCCGACACCCCACGAAAACTATGGCTACACCTTC
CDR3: CASSLAPTPHENYGYTF

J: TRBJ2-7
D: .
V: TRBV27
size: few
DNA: TGTGCCAGCAGTTCCAGGGGAGCGGGTACCTACGAGCAGTACTTC
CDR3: CASSSRGAGTYEQYF

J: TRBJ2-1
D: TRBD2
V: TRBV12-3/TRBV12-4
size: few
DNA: TGTGCCAGCACCAGACTAGCGGGGGGGCTGTACAATGAGCAGTTCTTC
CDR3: CASTRLAGGLYNEQFF

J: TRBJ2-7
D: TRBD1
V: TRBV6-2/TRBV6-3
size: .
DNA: TGTGCCAGCAGTTGGGGACAGGGGTCCTACGTGCAGTACTTC
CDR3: CASSWGQGSYVQYF

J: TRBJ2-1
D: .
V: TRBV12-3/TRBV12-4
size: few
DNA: TGTGCCAGCAGTTTAGGGACATTGTTTGGTTCCTACAATGAGCAGTTCTTC
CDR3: CASSLGTLFGSYNEQFF

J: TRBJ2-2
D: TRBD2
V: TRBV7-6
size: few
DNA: TGTGCCAGCAGATCCCTAGCGGGAGTTGGTCCCACCGGGGAGCTGTTTTTT
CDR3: CASRSLAGVGPTGELFF

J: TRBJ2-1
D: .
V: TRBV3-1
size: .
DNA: TGTGCCAGCAGCCAAGAGATAGCGTCCCTCAATGAGCAGTTCTTC
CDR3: CASSQEIASLNEQFF

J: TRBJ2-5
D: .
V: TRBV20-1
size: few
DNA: TGCAGTTTTAAGACAGGTGTCCAAGAGACCCAGTACTTC
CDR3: CSFKTGVQETQYF

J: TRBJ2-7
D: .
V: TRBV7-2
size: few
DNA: TGTGCCAGCAGCTTAGGGGATTTCTCCTACGAGCAGTACTTC
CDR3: CASSLGDFSYEQYF

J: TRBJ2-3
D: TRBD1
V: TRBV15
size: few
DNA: TGTGCCACCAGCAGGGCACCACAGGGGGCCACAGATACGCAGTATTTT
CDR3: CATSRAPQGATDTQYF

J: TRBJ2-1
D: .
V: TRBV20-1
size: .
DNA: TGCAGTGCTAGAGATCCGCGGGACTCCGCCTACAATGAGCAGTTCTTC
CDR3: CSARDPRDSAYNEQFF

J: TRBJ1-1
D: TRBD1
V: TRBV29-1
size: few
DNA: TGCAGCGTTTTGCCGGGACAGGAGAGGTTTGCTTTCTTT
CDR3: CSVLPGQERFAFF

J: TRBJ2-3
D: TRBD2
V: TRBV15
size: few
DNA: TGTGCCACCGGGACTAGCGGGAGGGCCCTTCTCCCCACAGATACGCAGTATTTT
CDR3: CATGTSGRALLPTDTQYF

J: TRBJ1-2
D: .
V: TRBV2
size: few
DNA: TGTGCCAGCAAGCCGGGACCCAGCTATGGCTACACCTTC
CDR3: CASKPGPSYGYTF

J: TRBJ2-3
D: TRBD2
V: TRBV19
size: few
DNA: TGTGCCAGTAGTATGGCGGGAGCGTCGATGGATACGCAGTATTTT
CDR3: CASSMAGASMDTQYF

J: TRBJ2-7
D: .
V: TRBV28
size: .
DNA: TGTGCCAGCAGTTTTGGCGGGGCACCTCCCTACGAGCAGTACTTC
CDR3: CASSFGGAPPYEQYF

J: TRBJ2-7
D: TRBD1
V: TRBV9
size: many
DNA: TGTGCCAGCAGCGTAGCCCCGACAGGGGACTACGAGCAGTACTTC
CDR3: CASSVAPTGDYEQYF

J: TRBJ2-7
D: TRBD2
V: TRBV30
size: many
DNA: TGTGCCTGGAGTGTACAAAAACTAGCGGGACGCTACGAGCAGTACTTC
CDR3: CAWSVQKLAGRYEQYF

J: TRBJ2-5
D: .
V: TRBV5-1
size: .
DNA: TGCGCCAGCTCCAGCTGGGGGGCCGGAGAGACCCAGTACTTC
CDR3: CASSSWGAGETQYF

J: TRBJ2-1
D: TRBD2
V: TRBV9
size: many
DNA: TGTGCCAGCAGCCCATCTAGCGGGAGTTACAATGAGCAGTTCTTC
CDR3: CASSPSSGSYNEQFF

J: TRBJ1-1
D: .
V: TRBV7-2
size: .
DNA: TGTGCCAGCAGCCCCCGTCTGACAGCGAACACTGAAGCTTTCTTT
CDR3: CASSPRLTANTEAFF

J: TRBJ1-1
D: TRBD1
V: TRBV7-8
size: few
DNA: TGTGCCAGCAGCTTCAGGACAGGGGCTGAAGCTTTCTTT
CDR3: CASSFRTGAEAFF

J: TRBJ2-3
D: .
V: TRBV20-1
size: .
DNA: TGCAGTGCTCCCCTCGGGCCCCCGGGGGATACGCAGTATTTT
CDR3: CSAPLGPPGDTQYF

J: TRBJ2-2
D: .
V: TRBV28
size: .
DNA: TGTGCCAGCAGCTCGGGCCGGGGGCCGCCCGGGGAGCTGTTTTTT
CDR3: CASSSGRGPPGELFF

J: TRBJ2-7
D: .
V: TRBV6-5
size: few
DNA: TGTGCCAGCAGTTCCGGACGGGAACCTTACGAGCAGTACTTC
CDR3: CASSSGREPYEQYF

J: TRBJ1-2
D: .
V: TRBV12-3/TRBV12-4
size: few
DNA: TGTGCCAGCAGTTTCGGCGGTGGCTACACCTTC
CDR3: CASSFGGGYTF

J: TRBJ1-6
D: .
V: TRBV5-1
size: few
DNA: TGCGCCAGCAGCCAAACTACAGGGTCGGATTCACCCCTCCACTTT
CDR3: CASSQTTGSDSPLHF

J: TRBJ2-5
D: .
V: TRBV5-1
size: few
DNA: TGCGCCAGCAGCTCGGGAGTAGCGGAGACCCAGTACTTC
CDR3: CASSSGVAETQYF

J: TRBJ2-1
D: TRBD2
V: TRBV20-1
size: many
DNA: TGCAGTGCTAGAGACCGACTAGCCTTCTCCTACAATGAGCAGTTCTTC
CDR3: CSARDRLAFSYNEQFF

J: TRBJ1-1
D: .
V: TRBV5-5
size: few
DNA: TGTGCCAGCAGCTTCCCGAAGAACACTGAAGCTTTCTTT
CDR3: CASSFPKNTEAFF

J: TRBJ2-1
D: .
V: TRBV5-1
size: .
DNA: TGCGCCAGCAGCTTGGGCAGGGTAAATGAGCAGTTCTTC
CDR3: CASSLGRVNEQFF

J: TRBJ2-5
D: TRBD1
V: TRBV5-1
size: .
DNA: TGCGCCAGCAGCTTGGGGGGGACAGTCAACCAAGAGACCCAGTACTTC
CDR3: CASSLGGTVNQETQYF

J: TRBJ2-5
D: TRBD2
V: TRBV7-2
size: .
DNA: TGTGCCAGCAGGGAAGGACTAGCGGGGCAAGAGACCCAGTACTTC
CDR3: CASREGLAGQETQYF

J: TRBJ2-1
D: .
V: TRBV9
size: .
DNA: TGTGCCAGCAGCGGGGCCCCAACCAATGAGCAGTTCTTC
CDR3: CASSGAPTNEQFF

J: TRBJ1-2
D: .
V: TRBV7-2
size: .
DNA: TGTGCCAGCAGCTTAGCCACACAAGGACGGGCCTATGGCTACACCTTC
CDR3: CASSLATQGRAYGYTF

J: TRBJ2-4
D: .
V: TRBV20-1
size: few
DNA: TGCAGTGCTGAGGGGACAATTCTCGGCGGTTCCAAAAACATTCAGTACTTC
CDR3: CSAEGTILGGSKNIQYF

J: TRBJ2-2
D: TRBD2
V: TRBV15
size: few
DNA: TGTGCCACCAGCAGAGTGTTAGCGGGTGTGAACACCGGGGAGCTGTTTTTT
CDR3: CATSRVLAGVNTGELFF

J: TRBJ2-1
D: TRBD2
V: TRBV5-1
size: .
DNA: TGCGCCAGCTTCTCGGGAGGATCCTACAATGAGCAGTTCTTC
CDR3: CASFSGGSYNEQFF

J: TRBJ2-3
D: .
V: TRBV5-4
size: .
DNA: TGTGCCAGCAGCTTACTCGGGCTAGGAGGCGATACGCAGTATTTT
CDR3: CASSLLGLGGDTQYF

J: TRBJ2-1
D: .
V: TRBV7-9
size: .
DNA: TGTGCCAGCAGCTTAGAATCTTCGCTAGTAGTTGAGCAGTTCTTC
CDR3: CASSLESSLVVEQFF

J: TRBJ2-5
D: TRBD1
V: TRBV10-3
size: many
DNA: TGTGCCATCAGTACCGGACAGGGAGAGACCCAGTACTTC
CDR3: CAISTGQGETQYF

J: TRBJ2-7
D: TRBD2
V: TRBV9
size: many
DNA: TGTGCCAGCAGCGTTAACCCGGGGGGGTCGGACGAGCAGTACTTC
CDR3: CASSVNPGGSDEQYF

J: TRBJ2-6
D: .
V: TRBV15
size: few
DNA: TGTGCCACCAGCAGAGATATGAACAGGCCAGGCTCTGGGGCCAACGTCCTGACTTTC
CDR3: CATSRDMNRPGSGANVLTF

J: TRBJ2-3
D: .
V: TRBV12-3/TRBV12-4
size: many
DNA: TGTGCCAGCAGTTTGGGGCGAGGCACAGATACGCAGTATTTT
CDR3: CASSLGRGTDTQYF

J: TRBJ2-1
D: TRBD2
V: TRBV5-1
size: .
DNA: TGCGCCAGCAGCCCCAGCGGGGGAGGCGTTACGAGTAATGAGCAGTTCTTC
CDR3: CASSPSGGGVTSNEQFF

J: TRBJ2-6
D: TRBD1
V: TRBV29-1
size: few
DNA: TGCAGCGTTGAATTATTGGGACAGGCTTCTGGGGCCAACGTCCTGACTTTC
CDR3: CSVELLGQASGANVLTF

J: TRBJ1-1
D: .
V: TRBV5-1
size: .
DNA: TGCGCCAGCAGCTTGGTGTCGGCTCGGAGGGGGGCTGAAGCTTTCTTT
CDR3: CASSLVSARRGAEAFF

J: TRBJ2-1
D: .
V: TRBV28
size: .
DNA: TGTGCCAGCAGGACGGGGCACTTCGGTGAGCAGTTCTTC
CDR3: CASRTGHFGEQFF

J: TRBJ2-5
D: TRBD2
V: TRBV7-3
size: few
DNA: TGTGCCAGCAGCTTATTCGGCGGGGGGACCCTTCAAGAGACCCAGTACTTC
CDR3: CASSLFGGGTLQETQYF

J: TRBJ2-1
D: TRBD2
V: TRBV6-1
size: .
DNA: TGTGCCAGCAGTACCGGGACTAGCCTCCCCGGTGAGCAGTTCTTC
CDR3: CASSTGTSLPGEQFF